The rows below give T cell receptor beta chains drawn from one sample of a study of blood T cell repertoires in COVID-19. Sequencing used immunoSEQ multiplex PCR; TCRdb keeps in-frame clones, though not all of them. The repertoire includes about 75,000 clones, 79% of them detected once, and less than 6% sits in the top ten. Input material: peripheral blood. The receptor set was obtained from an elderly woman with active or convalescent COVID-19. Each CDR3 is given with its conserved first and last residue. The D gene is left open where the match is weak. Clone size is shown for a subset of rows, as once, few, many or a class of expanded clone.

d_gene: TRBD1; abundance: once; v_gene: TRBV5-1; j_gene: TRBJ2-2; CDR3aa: CASSLPGQGITGELFF; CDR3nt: TGCGCCAGCAGCTTACCGGGACAGGGGATTACCGGGGAGCTGTTTTTT
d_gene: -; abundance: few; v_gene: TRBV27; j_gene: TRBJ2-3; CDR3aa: CASSSLETSTDTQYF; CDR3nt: TGTGCCAGCAGCTCGCTAGAAACTAGCACAGATACGCAGTATTTT
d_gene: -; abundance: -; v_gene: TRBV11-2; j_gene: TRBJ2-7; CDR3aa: CASSLVSGFGEQYF; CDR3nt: TGTGCCAGCAGCTTAGTATCAGGGTTCGGTGAGCAGTACTTC
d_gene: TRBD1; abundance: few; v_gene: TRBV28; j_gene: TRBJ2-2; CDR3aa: CASTRVRTGGFTGELFF; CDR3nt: TGTGCCAGCACCCGCGTAAGGACAGGGGGCTTCACCGGGGAGCTGTTTTTT
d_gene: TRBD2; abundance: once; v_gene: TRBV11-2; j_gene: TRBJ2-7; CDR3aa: CASIEAGRENEQYF; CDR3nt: TGTGCCAGCATTGAGGCGGGGCGGGAGAACGAGCAGTACTTC
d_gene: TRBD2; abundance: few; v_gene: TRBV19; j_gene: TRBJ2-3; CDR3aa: CASSIAGRATDTQYF; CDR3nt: TGTGCCAGTAGTATAGCGGGGAGGGCCACAGATACGCAGTATTTT
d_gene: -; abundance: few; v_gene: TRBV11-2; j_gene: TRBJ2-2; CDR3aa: CASSPTQPRAGELFF; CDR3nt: TGTGCCAGCAGCCCTACCCAGCCCCGGGCCGGGGAGCTGTTTTTT
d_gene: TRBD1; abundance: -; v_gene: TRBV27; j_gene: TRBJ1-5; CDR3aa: CASSLHGTGTQPQHF; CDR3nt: TGTGCCAGCAGTTTACATGGGACAGGGACTCAGCCCCAGCATTTT
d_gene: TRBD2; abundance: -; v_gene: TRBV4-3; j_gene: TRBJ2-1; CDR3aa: CASSQAFAGGFDPEQFF; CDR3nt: TGCGCCAGCAGCCAAGCGTTCGCGGGGGGGTTCGATCCTGAGCAGTTCTTC
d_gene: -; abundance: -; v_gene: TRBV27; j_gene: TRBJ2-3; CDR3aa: CASRQTQLHTDTQYF; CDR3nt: TGTGCCAGCAGACAGACCCAGCTTCACACAGATACGCAGTATTTT
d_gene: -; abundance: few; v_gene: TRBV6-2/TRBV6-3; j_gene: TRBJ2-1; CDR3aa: CASSYEQGWSDEQFF; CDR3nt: TGTGCCAGCAGTTACGAGCAGGGGTGGTCGGATGAGCAGTTCTTC
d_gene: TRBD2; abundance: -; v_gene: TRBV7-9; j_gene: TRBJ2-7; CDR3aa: CPRGGASYEQYF; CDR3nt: TGCCCGCGGGGAGGGGCCTCCTACGAGCAGTACTTC
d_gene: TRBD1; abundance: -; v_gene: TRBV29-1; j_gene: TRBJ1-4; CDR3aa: CSVKTGFDEKLFF; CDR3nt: TGCAGCGTTAAGACAGGGTTCGATGAAAAACTGTTTTTT
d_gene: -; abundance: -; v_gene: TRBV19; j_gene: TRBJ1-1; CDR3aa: CASSLQVGTQKNTEAFF; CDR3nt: TGTGCCAGTAGTCTCCAGGTAGGGACACAGAAGAACACTGAAGCTTTCTTT
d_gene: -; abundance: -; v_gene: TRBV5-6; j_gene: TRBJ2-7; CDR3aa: CASSLAGTYEQYF; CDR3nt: TGTGCCAGCAGCTTGGCAGGGACCTACGAGCAGTACTTC
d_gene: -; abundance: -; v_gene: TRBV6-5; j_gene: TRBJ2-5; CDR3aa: CASSYAAQGTQYF; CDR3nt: TGTGCCAGCAGTTACGCGGCGCAAGGGACCCAGTACTTC
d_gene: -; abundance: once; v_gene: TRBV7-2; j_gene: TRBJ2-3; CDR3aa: CASSSTLGIGGTDTQYF; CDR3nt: TGTGCCAGCAGCTCAACCCTAGGGATAGGGGGCACAGATACGCAGTATTTT
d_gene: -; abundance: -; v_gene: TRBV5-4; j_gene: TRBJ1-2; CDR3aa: CASSLDRLDYGYTF; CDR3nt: TGTGCCAGCAGCTTGGACAGGTTAGACTATGGCTACACCTTC
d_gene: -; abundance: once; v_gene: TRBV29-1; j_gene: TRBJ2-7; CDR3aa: CSVERQGLVQYF; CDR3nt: TGCAGCGTTGAACGACAGGGACTCGTGCAGTACTTC
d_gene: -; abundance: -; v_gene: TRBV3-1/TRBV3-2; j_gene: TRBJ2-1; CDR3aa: CASSQEAGVTEQFF; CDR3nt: TGTGCCAGCAGCCAAGAGGCAGGGGTAACTGAGCAGTTCTTC
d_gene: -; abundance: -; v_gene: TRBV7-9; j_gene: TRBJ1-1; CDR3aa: CASSLQGGNTEAFF; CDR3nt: TGTGCCAGCAGCTTGCAGGGCGGGAACACTGAAGCTTTCTTT
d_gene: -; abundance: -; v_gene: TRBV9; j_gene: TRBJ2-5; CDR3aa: CASSVGGGGPTETQYF; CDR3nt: TGTGCCAGCAGCGTAGGTGGGGGGGGGCCTACCGAGACCCAGTACTTC
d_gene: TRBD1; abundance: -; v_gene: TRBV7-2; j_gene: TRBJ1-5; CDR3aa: CASSSTGEQPQHF; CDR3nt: TGTGCCAGCAGCTCAACAGGGGAGCAGCCCCAGCATTTT
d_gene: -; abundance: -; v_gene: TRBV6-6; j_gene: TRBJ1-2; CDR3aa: CASSYGHGSKGYTF; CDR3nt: TGTGCCAGCAGTTACGGACATGGCTCAAAGGGCTACACCTTC
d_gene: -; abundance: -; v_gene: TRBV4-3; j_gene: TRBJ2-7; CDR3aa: CASSQADGGFYEQYF; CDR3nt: TGCGCCAGCAGCCAAGCTGACGGCGGGTTCTACGAGCAGTACTTC
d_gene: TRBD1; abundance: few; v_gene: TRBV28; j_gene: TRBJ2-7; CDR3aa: CASSLSSKGQGYEQYF; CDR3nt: TGTGCCAGCAGTTTATCCTCTAAGGGACAGGGCTACGAGCAGTACTTC
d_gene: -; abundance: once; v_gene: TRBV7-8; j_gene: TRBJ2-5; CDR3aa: CASRERGVWQETQYF; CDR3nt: TGTGCCAGCAGAGAGCGAGGCGTCTGGCAAGAGACCCAGTACTTC
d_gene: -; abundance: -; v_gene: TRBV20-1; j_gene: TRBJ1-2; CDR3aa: CRAPGYTF; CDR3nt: TGCAGAGCCCCTGGCTACACCTTC
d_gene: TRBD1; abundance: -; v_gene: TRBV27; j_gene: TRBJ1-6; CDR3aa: CASSWTGHNSPLHF; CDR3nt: TGTGCCAGCAGTTGGACAGGGCATAACTCACCCCTCCACTTT
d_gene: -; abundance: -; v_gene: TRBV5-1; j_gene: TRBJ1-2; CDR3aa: CASTQGNYGYTF; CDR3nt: TGCGCCAGCACTCAGGGAAACTATGGCTACACCTTC